The 31 T cell receptor beta chains below come from one sample, sequenced in a study of CD8 T cells in ankylosing spondylitis. Study findings and constraints: A motif of eight highly homologous TCR beta variants was seen as apparently characteristic of ankylosing spondylitis blood.

The antigens of these receptors remain unknown. TCRdb used MiXCR to reprocess the 5' RACE reads, holding one entry per CDR3 protein. The table has around 480,000 distinct CDR3 sequences, more than 15% seen once; the top ten hold 0.85% to 1.3%. The sequencing input was blood, either unsorted or a sorted T cell fraction (not recorded which). Receptors were obtained from a male donor with ankylosing spondylitis.

This clonotype turned up a few times. The V and J genes are TRBV5-6 and TRBJ1-5; a possible D gene is TRBD1 (5 bases). Deletions cut 0 bases from V and 6 bases from J, with 16 bases between. Germline loops: CDR1 SGHDT, CDR2 YYEEEE. The CDR3 is made up of 16 amino acids. Here the CDR3 reads CASSLGGTALRQPQHF. In DNA, the CDR3 is TGTGCCAGCAGCTTGGGTGGGACCGCGCTTCGTCAGCCCCAGCATTTT. Full variable domain (remainder filled in from reference TRBV5-6 and TRBJ1-5): DAGVTQSPTHLIKTRGQQVTLRCSPKSGHDTVSWYQQALGQGPQFIFQYYEEEERQRGNFPDRFSGHQFPNYSSELNVNALLLGDSALYLCASSLGGTALRQPQHFGDGTRLSIL.

Many counts were recorded for this clonotype. One end of the junction does not line up with germline, which may come from a read error. The chain couples TRBV29-1 to TRBJ2-7, with 7 bases that match TRBD1. The CDR3 is 13 amino acids. The V gene's germline CDR1 is SQVTM and CDR2 ANQGSEA. The CDR3 DNA reads TGCAGCGTCGAAGACAGGGCTACCTACGAGCAGTACTTC. Its protein product is CSVEDRATYEQYF.

The chain has TRBV7-8 and TRBJ2-1; D is perhaps TRBD2 (6 bases). CDR3 length: 17 residues. Per the germline V gene, CDR1 is SGHVS and CDR2 is FQNEAQ. V dropped 0 bases and J dropped 0 bases, with 12 bases sitting between them. As DNA, the CDR3 is TGTGCCAGCAGCTTAGCGAGGGCGGGGAGCTCCTACAATGAGCAGTTCTTC. This gives the protein CASSLARAGSSYNEQFF.

This chain joins TRBV30 and TRBJ2-7; D ambiguous. The V end lost 3 bases, the J end lost 6 bases, and 12 bases lay between the germline ends. The length of the CDR3 is 12 residues. Germline lookup yields CDR1 GTSNPN and CDR2 SVGIG (reference sequence). DNA for the CDR3: TGTGCCTGGAGCCGTACGTTGACCGAGCAGTACTTC. It encodes CAWSRTLTEQYF.

This clonotype was recorded a few times. V usage is TRBV7-9 and J usage is TRBJ1-2; D unresolved. The CDR3 length is 13 residues. Germline-derived CDR1 and CDR2 are SEHNR and FQNEAQ (reference sequence). V lost 5 bases and J 1 base, leaving 8 bases between the germline ends. DNA for the CDR3: TGTGCCAGCAGCAGGGCAGATAACTATGGCTACACCTTC. Translated, it gives CASSRADNYGYTF. Using reference TRBV7-9 and TRBJ1-2 for the parts outside the CDR3, the full variable domain is DTGVSQNPRHKITKRGQNVTFRCDPISEHNRLYWYRQTLGQGPEFLTYFQNEAQLEKSRLLSDRFSAERPKGSFSTLEIQRTEQGDSAMYLCASSRADNYGYTFGSGTRLTVV.

This CDR3 is CSARLSGAGYEQYF. CDR3 nucleotide sequence: TGCAGTGCTAGATTGTCCGGTGCGGGCTACGAGCAGTACTTC. The gene calls are TRBV20-1 and TRBJ2-7, with a weak D call TRBD2 (5 bases). Per germline, CDR1 DFQATT and CDR2 SNEGSKA (reference sequence). The CDR3 has 14 amino acids. V was clipped by 2 bases and J by 3 bases, with 14 bases between them.

CDR3 region: CSAPDYVLQETQYF. CDR3 in DNA: TGCAGTGCCCCGGATTATGTGCTTCAAGAGACCCAGTACTTC. This chain uses TRBV20-1 with TRBJ2-5, with unresolved D. The CDR3 runs to 14 residues. V shed 6 bases and J shed 2 bases, with 16 bases lying between them. Germline lookup yields CDR1 DFQATT and CDR2 SNEGSKA (reference sequence).

There are many counts of this clonotype. An end of the junction does not agree with germline; a read error may underlie this. This rearrangement joins TRBV12-3 or TRBV12-4 to TRBJ1-3; 8 positions match TRBD1. The CDR3 is 15 residues long. CDR3 DNA: TGTGCCAGCCGTTTGGACGGGACAGGAGGAAACACCATATATTTT. Residues: CASRLDGTGGNTIYF.

This chain joins TRBV5-1 and TRBJ2-1; 8 bases are a match to TRBD2. CDR1 is SGHRS, CDR2 YFSETQ, per germline. The junction had 8 bases not matched to a gene; V was cut back by 2 bases and J by 7 bases. This CDR3 is built from 15 residues. The CDR3 DNA reads as TGCGCCAGCAGCTTACAAGCGGGGGCCAATAATGAGCAGTTCTTC. This encodes CASSLQAGANNEQFF.

A remark on this clonotype: Its ends do not fully match the called genes, so a read error is possible. The chain has TRBV5-1 and TRBJ2-4; D is possibly TRBD1 (6 bases). Per germline, CDR1 SGHRS and CDR2 YFSETQ. The CDR3 length is 17 residues. The CDR3 nucleotides are TGCGCCAGCAGCAGGGTGATTGGGGGCCAAGGCAAAAACGTTCAGTACTTC. Its translation: CASSRVIGGQGKNVQYF.

The chain combines TRBV27 with TRBJ2-5; D ambiguous. CDR1 MNHEY and CDR2 SMNVEV come from the germline V gene (reference sequence). Trimming took off 7 bases at V and 0 bases at J, with 12 bases between the two ends. This CDR3 spans 14 amino acids. CDR3 sequence (DNA): TGTGCCAGCATAGTCGGTCTGGACCAAGAGACCCAGTACTTC. Its translation: CASIVGLDQETQYF.

This clonotype was recorded many times. V is TRBV30 and J is TRBJ1-1; TRBD1 aligns across 9 bases. The J segment lost 11 bases and the V segment lost 5 bases, leaving 12 bases of the junction unmatched. Looked up from germline, CDR1 is GTSNPN and CDR2 is SVGIG (reference sequence). This CDR3 contains 13 residues. This chain's CDR3 is CAWQKTGGVGAFF. The CDR3 DNA reads TGTGCCTGGCAGAAAACAGGGGGCGTAGGGGCTTTCTTT.

This clonotype has only a few counts. V and J are TRBV30 and TRBJ2-3; D is unresolved. Trimming took off 4 bases at V and 6 bases at J, with 11 bases between the two ends. The CDR3 runs 12 residues. Germline V gene lookup returns CDR1 GTSNPN and CDR2 SVGIG (reference sequence). The CDR3 region has the DNA TGTGCCTGGAATAGGTCCCCCGATACGCAGTATTTT. This codes for CAWNRSPDTQYF.

The CDR3 reads CSVLAGVTDTQYF. For the CDR3, the DNA is TGCAGCGTTCTAGCGGGCGTCACAGATACGCAGTATTTT. The rearrangement joins TRBV29-1 to TRBJ2-3, with 8 bases identical to TRBD2. Germline-derived CDR1 and CDR2 are SQVTM and ANQGSEA. V shed 5 bases, J shed 2 bases, and the junction held 3 bases outside the gene matches. The CDR3 spans 13 residues.

The chain links TRBV24-1 to TRBJ2-1; D gene ambiguous. Germline V gene lookup returns CDR1 KGHDR and CDR2 SFDVKD. This CDR3 is built from 13 residues. The V gene lost 4 bases and the J gene lost 4 bases, with 7 bases spanning the gap. The CDR3 reads CATSDSEYNEQFF. Here the CDR3 DNA reads TGTGCCACCAGTGACAGCGAATACAATGAGCAGTTCTTC.

V and J are TRBV5-6 and TRBJ2-6; D remains unclear. The CDR3 is 19 residues long. V was clipped by 4 bases and J by 2 bases, with 22 bases between them. Germline V gene sequence: CDR1 SGHDT, CDR2 YYEEEE. The CDR3 reads CASSAVQATWLAGANVLTF. In DNA, the CDR3 is TGTGCCAGCAGCGCCGTGCAGGCCACCTGGTTGGCTGGGGCCAACGTCCTGACTTTC.

The sample holds a few counts of this clonotype. This chain's CDR3 is CASSRDMDEKLFF. CDR3 DNA: TGTGCCAGCAGCCGGGACATGGACGAAAAACTGTTTTTT. The chain employs TRBV5-5 and TRBJ1-4, with D possibly being TRBD1 (6 bases). Germline CDR1 is SGHKS and CDR2 is YYEKEE (reference sequence). Trimming left V 4 bases short and J 8 bases short, with 12 bases between. This CDR3 is built from 13 residues.

This chain links TRBV20-1 with TRBJ1-2, with TRBD1 matching over 8 bases. Looked up from germline, CDR1 is DFQATT and CDR2 is SNEGSKA (reference sequence). The length of the CDR3 is 15 residues. The ends lost 6 bases at V and 0 bases at J; junction bases unmatched: 9. The CDR3 loop is CSAGDRQRSNYGYTF. CDR3 in DNA: TGCAGTGCGGGGGACAGGCAGCGGTCTAACTATGGCTACACCTTC.

This clonotype was observed at least ten times. The chain combines TRBV12-3 or TRBV12-4 with TRBJ1-5, with TRBD1 as a possible D gene (6 bases). The V end lost 5 bases, the J end lost 7 bases, and 12 bases lay between the germline ends. The CDR3 runs to 13 residues. Written as DNA, the CDR3 is TGTGCCAGCAGTGTGGGGGGGGCCCAGCCCCAGCATTTT. Residues: CASSVGGAQPQHF.

This clonotype has more than one count but fewer than ten. This rearrangement joins TRBV5-1 to TRBJ2-7; D is possibly TRBD1 or TRBD2 (5 bases each). This CDR3 is built from 14 residues. Trimming cost V 4 bases and J 2 bases, with 13 bases left between them. Germline lookup yields CDR1 SGHRS and CDR2 YFSETQ. The CDR3 DNA is TGCGCCAGCAGCCTCGGGACCGATACCTACGAGCAGTACTTC. Its translation is CASSLGTDTYEQYF.

The V call is TRBV9, the J call TRBJ2-5, with D hard to call. CDR1 and CDR2 (germline): SGDLS, YYNGEE. Trimming cost V 0 bases and J 5 bases, with 11 bases left between them. This CDR3 has 14 amino acids. The CDR3 DNA reads TGTGCCAGCAGCGTAGGGGTCGGAGAGGAGACCCAGTACTTC. It codes for CASSVGVGEETQYF.

There are a few counts of this clonotype. The rearrangement joins TRBV4-3 to TRBJ2-7; D might be TRBD1 (6 bases). The CDR3 has 17 amino acids. Germline values: CDR1 LGHNA, CDR2 YSLEER. V lost 0 bases and J 4 bases, leaving 19 bases between the germline ends. The CDR3 sequence is CASSQDFARVGAYEQYF. The CDR3 coding sequence is TGCGCCAGCAGCCAAGATTTTGCGCGGGTGGGGGCATACGAGCAGTACTTC.

This clonotype was seen more than once but under ten times. The rearrangement uses TRBV6-5 and TRBJ2-3; unclear D gene. Trimming shortened V by 2 bases and J by 0 bases, and 12 bases separated the two germline ends. The CDR3 sequence is 16 residues long. Germline V gene sequence: CDR1 MNHEY, CDR2 SVGAGI. The CDR3 is CASSYGRTASTDTQYF. The CDR3 bases are TGTGCCAGCAGTTACGGGCGGACGGCTAGCACAGATACGCAGTATTTT.

In this sample, this clonotype turned up once. The J gene is TRBJ2-1, the V gene TRBV5-6; 10 nucleotides match TRBD2. The CDR3 spans 17 residues. J lost 2 bases, V lost 0 bases, and 5 bases had no gene match. The V gene's germline CDR1 is SGHDT and CDR2 YYEEEE. This CDR3 is CASSLAYLAGAYNEQFF. CDR3 nucleotides: TGTGCCAGCAGCTTGGCTTACCTAGCGGGGGCCTACAATGAGCAGTTCTTC. Full variable domain (outside the CDR3, taken from reference TRBV5-6 and TRBJ2-1): DAGVTQSPTHLIKTRGQQVTLRCSPKSGHDTVSWYQQALGQGPQFIFQYYEEEERQRGNFPDRFSGHQFPNYSSELNVNALLLGDSALYLCASSLAYLAGAYNEQFFGPGTRLTVL.

The gene calls are TRBV4-2 and TRBJ2-5, with no clear D. CDR3 length: 14 residues. V was clipped by 0 bases and J by 4 bases, with 9 bases between them. Per the germline V gene, CDR1 is LGHNA and CDR2 is YNFKEQ. The CDR3: CASSQEAQGETQYF. The CDR3 DNA is TGTGCCAGCAGCCAAGAGGCGCAAGGAGAGACCCAGTACTTC.

This clonotype occurred many times. J is TRBJ2-1 and V is TRBV29-1, with 9 bases that match TRBD2. Germline CDR1 and CDR2: SQVTM and ANQGSEA. This CDR3 region has 14 residues. Trimming removed 3 bases from V and 10 bases from J; junction bases left unmatched: 10. CDR3 loop: CSVEMGLASEEQFF. The CDR3 DNA reads as TGCAGCGTTGAGATGGGACTAGCAAGCGAGGAGCAGTTCTTC.

In this sample, this clonotype turned up many times. The rearrangement joins TRBV5-1 to TRBJ2-3; D is undetermined. This CDR3 comprises 17 residues. Germline values: CDR1 SGHRS, CDR2 YFSETQ. Between the trimmed V and J ends, which lost 0 bases and 0 bases, there was a span of 14 bases. In DNA, the CDR3 is TGCGCCAGCAGCTTGGCCTCCGGCAGCCCGAGCACAGATACGCAGTATTTT. Its protein is CASSLASGSPSTDTQYF.

The chain has TRBV6-5 and TRBJ2-5; possible D gene TRBD1, 6 bases. Trimming removed 2 bases at V and 5 bases at J, with 12 bases between. Germline CDR1 reads MNHEY; CDR2 reads SVGAGI. The CDR3 is made up of 14 amino acids. The CDR3 sequence is CASSYGQGRETQYF. Here the CDR3 DNA reads TGTGCCAGCAGTTACGGGCAGGGGCGCGAGACCCAGTACTTC.

The V and J genes are TRBV6-1 and TRBJ2-3, with unresolved D. This CDR3 has 13 residues. The germline V gene encodes CDR1 MNHNS and CDR2 SASEGT. V gave up 6 bases and J gave up 2 bases, with 9 bases separating them. Here the CDR3 DNA reads TGTGCCAGCAGCCAGTCGTACACAGATACGCAGTATTTT. It translates to CASSQSYTDTQYF.

In its sample, this clonotype was seen a few times. In DNA, the CDR3 is TGTGCCAGCACCCGGACGAACACTGAAGCTTTCTTT. Translating it yields CASTRTNTEAFF. V and J are TRBV6-1 and TRBJ1-1; no firm D call. The V gene's germline CDR1 is MNHNS and CDR2 SASEGT. The V and J ends lost 7 bases and 1 base respectively, with 7 bases between them. The CDR3 sequence is 12 residues long.

This clonotype was found a few times. The rearrangement joins TRBV4-1 to TRBJ1-2, with D hard to call. The V and J ends lost 3 bases and 0 bases respectively, with 8 bases between them. Germline assignment: CDR1 MGHRA and CDR2 YSYEKL. The CDR3 runs to 14 residues. The CDR3 loop is CASSHPTTNYGYTF. The CDR3 region has the DNA TGCGCCAGCAGCCACCCGACAACTAACTATGGCTACACCTTC.